The T cell receptor beta chain under discussion was sequenced for a study of T-cell memory formation after mild COVID-19. This CDR3 comprises 16 residues. With V trimmed by 5 bases and J by 0 bases, 6 bases remained unmatched. The germline CDR1 and CDR2 sequences are SGHTA and FQGNSA. From the 5' RACE reads, TCRdb called clonotypes with MiXCR, one entry per CDR3 protein. Of approximately 300,000 distinct CDR3 sequences listed, 15% to 20% are singletons. V usage is TRBV7-2 and J usage is TRBJ2-2, with 7 positions matching TRBD1. This receptor was identified in a man aged 18 to 29 who had mild COVID-19 (a few samples of this study predate the infection). Cell type and time point are not known. The material sequenced was PBMCs or a T cell subset sorted from them (not recorded which). CDR3 nucleotides: TGTGCCAGCAGCACAGGGGTGGTGGCGAACACCGGGGAGCTGTTTTTT. It codes for CASSTGVVANTGELFF.